This T cell receptor (beta chain) was obtained from a study of OX40 agonist ivuxolimab in advanced cancers. Overall study context: Enrollees could have had prior anti-PD-1, anti-PD-L1 or anti-CTLA-4 therapy, which around 43% had received.

The CDR3 totals 11 residues. V was pared by 4 bases and J by 12 bases, with 13 bases between. The germline CDR1 and CDR2 sequences are MNHEY and SMNVEV (reference sequence). Method: immunoSEQ multiplex PCR; TCRdb's copy keeps in-frame clones and lacks some. The sample contains around 34,000 clones, about nine tenths of which appear only once. The source is an adult with an advanced solid tumor such as melanoma, head and neck, liver or kidney cancer. The chain couples TRBV27 to TRBJ2-7; no clear D. Specimen: CD4+ or CD8+ T cells sorted from blood, collected in a trial of the OX40 agonist ivuxolimab. The DNA for the CDR3 is TGTGCCAGCAGTTCCGGACCGCCGTTGTACTTC. It codes for CASSSGPPLYF.